This T cell receptor (beta chain) was profiled in a study of cytomegalovirus exposure and HLA in healthy donors. This clone was recorded once. The CDR3 is 17 amino acids. The junction had 12 bases not matched to a gene; V was cut back by 6 bases and J by 4 bases. The germline V gene has CDR1 MGHDK and CDR2 SYGVNS. Both 60 Vbeta primers and 13 Jbeta primers went into the PCR. Clones were sequenced by immunoSEQ multiplex PCR, and TCRdb holds only the in-frame ones, with some missing. This table has more than 90,000 clones, approximately 78% appearing once. The clonotype comes from a woman aged 60-75 years in good health and CMV-seronegative. The sample was PBMCs. The rearrangement links TRBV25-1 to TRBJ2-1; 10 positions match TRBD2. CDR3 region: CASSEQGGLAAYNEQFF. In DNA, the CDR3 is TGTGCCAGCAGCGAACAGGGCGGACTAGCGGCTTACAATGAGCAGTTCTTC.